The source of this TCR beta chain is a study of somatic mutations in cytotoxic T cells in rheumatoid arthritis. Produced via immunoSEQ multiplex PCR; TCRdb's table is partial and in-frame only. This sample has under 5,000 clones, with around nine tenths found just once. In the case of this clone: As yet, its antigen is unknown.

General study points: In about an eighth of the roughly 60 patients, the largest CD8+ clone exceeded 20% of CD8+ cells. Of the expanded CD8+ clones, the antigen targets were not known.

The CDR3 has 15 residues. V dropped 4 bases and J dropped 2; count of bases not matched to a gene: 8. Per germline, CDR1 SQVTM and CDR2 ANQGSEA. Input material: CD8+ T cells sorted from blood. The source of this sequence is a woman in her 50s with rheumatoid arthritis. The chain joins TRBV29-1 to TRBJ2-1; 7 bases fit TRBD1. This chain's CDR3 is CSVGMTGFTYNEQFF. The CDR3 region has the DNA TGCAGCGTTGGGATGACAGGGTTCACCTACAATGAGCAGTTCTTC.